What follows is one TCR beta chain and its context. Its antigen is currently unknown. This specimen belongs to a study of cytomegalovirus exposure and HLA in healthy donors. Study-wide background: About 85 million unique TCRs from HLA-typed donors were held in an early release of data.

Vbeta (60) and Jbeta (13) primers were used in the PCR. Authors' processing steps: A later analysis tallied about 80 million unique TCR beta chains, around 12 million of them shared. Clones were read by immunoSEQ multiplex PCR, and TCRdb kept only the in-frame ones, dropping some. V, J and clone size are taken as reported in that table, and D and trimming were inferred from the DNA itself. Of 75,000 to 90,000 clones in the sample, 79% were seen once. General study findings and limits: Segments of the TCR beta V type were, in most cases, productive about 90% or about 30% of the time in an earlier analysis. In a later analysis, at a false discovery rate of 0.05, fewer than 20,000 TCR beta sequences were associated with HLA alleles.

The ends were cut back, 2 bases at V and 5 bases at J, with 9 bases in the middle. The CDR3 has 13 residues. Germline V gives CDR1 SEHNR, CDR2 FQNEAQ (reference sequence). This clonotype was sampled from a middle-aged woman in good health and CMV-seropositive. The gene calls are TRBV7-9 and TRBJ1-2, with unresolved D. Sequences were obtained from PBMCs. The CDR3 loop reads CASSLSTLYGYTF. The DNA for the CDR3 is TGTGCCAGCAGCTTAAGCACACTATATGGCTACACCTTC.